This passage covers 22 T cell receptor beta chains from one sample sequenced in a study of T cells expressing NK-cell markers. After re-calling the 5' RACE reads, TCRdb lists one entry per CDR3 protein, DNA absent. This repertoire includes roughly 160,000 distinct CDR3 sequences. The sample taken for sequencing was blood T cells: a sorted CD56 or NKG2C T cell subset, CD4+ or CD8+ T cells, or bulk PBMC T cells (not recorded which). All receptors come from a woman aged 18 to 75 in good health.

The rearrangement links TRBV7-3 to TRBJ1-2; TCRdb reports TRBD1, a call that lacks DNA to check it against. Per germline, CDR1 SGHTA and CDR2 FQGTGA. This CDR3 has 15 residues. The CDR3 is CASSFDRGPNYGYTF.

CDR3 amino acids: CASSSATRVYGDTQYF. The rearrangement links TRBV7-2 to TRBJ2-3. Germline V gives CDR1 SGHTA, CDR2 FQGNSA. The CDR3 length is 16 residues.

The rearrangement joins TRBV12-3 or TRBV12-4 to TRBJ2-7. The CDR3 length is 13 residues. The CDR3 here is CASSFQKHYEQYF.

The chain's CDR3 is CASGLHLNTEAFF. The chain is built from TRBV12-5 and TRBJ1-1. The CDR3 loop spans 13 amino acids. Germline V lookup: CDR1 LGHNT, CDR2 FRNRAP.

J is TRBJ2-1 and V is TRBV6-4; the TRBD1 assignment by TCRdb is unverifiable without DNA. Germline V lookup: CDR1 MRHNA, CDR2 SNTAGT. There are 15 residues in the CDR3. This CDR3 reads CASSASGQTYNEQFF.

The CDR3 sequence: CASNGGGAGTDTQYF. The genes are TRBV5-1 and TRBJ2-3; TCRdb designates TRBD2, a call that cannot be tested without DNA. The CDR3 contains 15 residues. Germline values: CDR1 SGHRS, CDR2 YFSETQ.

The rearrangement uses TRBV7-7 and TRBJ2-2; no DNA is available, so the TRBD2 call from TCRdb remains unchecked. Germline CDR1 and CDR2: SSHAT and FNYEAQ (reference sequence). The CDR3 sequence is 14 residues long. CDR3 in amino acids: CASSLSPSPGELFF.

The gene calls are TRBV6-5 and TRBJ2-3; TCRdb's D gene call, TRBD1, goes unchecked for lack of DNA. Germline CDR1 reads MNHEY; CDR2 reads SVGAGI. This CDR3 has 16 amino acids. CDR3 in amino acids: CASSYSQSRGEDTQYF.

The gene calls are TRBV6-6 and TRBJ2-5; the D gene TCRdb calls, TRBD1, cannot be checked with no DNA. The germline V gene has CDR1 MNHNY and CDR2 SVGAGI (reference sequence). The CDR3 sequence is 12 residues long. The chain's CDR3 is CASSYPGETQYF.

V gene TRBV10-3 combines with J gene TRBJ2-1; no DNA is available, so the TRBD2 call from TCRdb remains unchecked. Germline CDR1 and CDR2: ENHRY and SYGVKD. The CDR3 spans 17 residues. CDR3 protein: CAISPAGLATSYNEQFF.

This sequence joins TRBV28 and TRBJ2-7. The CDR3 consists of 15 residues. The germline V gene has CDR1 MDHEN and CDR2 SYDVKM. The CDR3 spells CASSLKGRISYEQYF.

J is TRBJ2-1 and V is TRBV2; the TCRdb D gene call, TRBD2, has no DNA to confirm it. Germline V CDR1 and CDR2: SNHLY, FYNNEI. The length of the CDR3 is 16 residues. CDR3: CASSVLAGVAYNEQFF.

This CDR3 reads CASGGNGQSQETQYF. The chain links TRBV2 to TRBJ2-5; the D call from TCRdb, TRBD1, cannot be confirmed without DNA. CDR3 length: 15 amino acids. CDR1 is SNHLY, CDR2 FYNNEI, per germline.

CDR3 amino acids: CSVYGAVNTEAFF. The chain links TRBV29-1 to TRBJ1-1. CDR1 and CDR2 (germline): SQVTM, ANQGSEA. The CDR3 runs to 13 residues.

The V gene is TRBV7-9, the J gene TRBJ2-7; TCRdb's D call of TRBD1 is untestable without DNA. Germline V gene sequence: CDR1 SEHNR, CDR2 FQNEAQ (reference sequence). The CDR3 covers 14 residues. The CDR3 region is CAITAGQETYEQYF.

This chain links TRBV3-1 with TRBJ1-1. Germline loops: CDR1 LGHDT, CDR2 YNNKEL (reference sequence). The CDR3 is made up of 15 amino acids. CDR3 loop: CASSRDHAGNTEAFF.

The rearrangement joins TRBV6-5 to TRBJ2-7. Germline V gene sequence: CDR1 MNHEY, CDR2 SVGAGI. This CDR3 has 17 residues. The CDR3 region is CASSYSYPYRDSYEQYF.

The chain couples TRBV12-3 or TRBV12-4 to TRBJ2-7; with no DNA, the TCRdb D assignment of TRBD1 cannot be verified. The CDR3 sequence is 15 residues long. Here the CDR3 reads CASRRGQGPAYEQYF.

This chain links TRBV3-1 with TRBJ1-1; TCRdb calls TRBD1, which cannot be checked without DNA. This CDR3 comprises 15 residues. Germline V gene sequence: CDR1 LGHDT, CDR2 YNNKEL (reference sequence). CDR3 sequence: CASSQALTGGTEAFF. Full variable domain (remainder filled in from reference TRBV3-1 and TRBJ1-1): DTAVSQTPKYLVTQMGNDKSIKCEQNLGHDTMYWYKQDSKKFLKIMFSYNNKELIINETVPNRFSPKSPDKAHLNLHINSLELGDSAVYFCASSQALTGGTEAFFGQGTRLTVV.

The chain joins TRBV5-1 to TRBJ2-5; TCRdb's D gene call, TRBD1, goes unchecked for lack of DNA. Germline-derived CDR1 and CDR2 are SGHRS and YFSETQ. The CDR3 consists of 15 residues. The CDR3 loop reads CASSFGTGGPGTQYF.

The rearrangement joins TRBV4-1 to TRBJ2-3; TCRdb's assignment of TRBD1 cannot be checked, as there is no DNA. CDR3 size: 15 residues. CDR1 is MGHRA and CDR2 is YSYEKL in the germline V gene. The CDR3 protein is CASSQSDRSTDTQYF.

This chain joins TRBV12-3 or TRBV12-4 and TRBJ2-5. The CDR3 length is 14 residues. This chain's CDR3 is CASSPIGAQETQYF.